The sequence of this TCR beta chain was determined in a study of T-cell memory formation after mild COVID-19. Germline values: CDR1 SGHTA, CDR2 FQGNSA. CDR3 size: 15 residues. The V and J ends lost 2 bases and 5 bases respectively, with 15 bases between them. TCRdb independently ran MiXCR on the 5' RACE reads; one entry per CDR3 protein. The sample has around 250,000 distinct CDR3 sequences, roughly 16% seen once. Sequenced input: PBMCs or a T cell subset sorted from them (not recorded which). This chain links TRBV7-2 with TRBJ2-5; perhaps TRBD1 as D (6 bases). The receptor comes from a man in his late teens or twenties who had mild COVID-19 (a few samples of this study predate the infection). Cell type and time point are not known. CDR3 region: CASSLTRGGGETQYF. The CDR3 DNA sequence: TGTGCCAGCAGCTTAACCCGAGGGGGTGGGGAGACCCAGTACTTC.